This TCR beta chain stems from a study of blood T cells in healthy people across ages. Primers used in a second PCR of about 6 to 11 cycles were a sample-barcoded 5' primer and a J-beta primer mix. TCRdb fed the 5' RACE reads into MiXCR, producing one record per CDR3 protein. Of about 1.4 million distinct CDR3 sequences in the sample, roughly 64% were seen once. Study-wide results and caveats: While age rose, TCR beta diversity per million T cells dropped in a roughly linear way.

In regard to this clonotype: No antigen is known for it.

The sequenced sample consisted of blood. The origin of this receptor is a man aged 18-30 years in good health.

The CDR3 sequence is CSVEAAWGEGYEQYF. For the CDR3, the DNA is TGCAGCGTCGAGGCGGCGTGGGGCGAAGGGTACGAGCAGTACTTC. This chain joins TRBV29-1 and TRBJ2-7, with TRBD1 as a possible D gene (5 bases). The CDR3 has 15 amino acids. Trimming pared 6 bases from V and 4 bases from J, leaving 22 bases between. Germline assignment: CDR1 SQVTM and CDR2 ANQGSEA.